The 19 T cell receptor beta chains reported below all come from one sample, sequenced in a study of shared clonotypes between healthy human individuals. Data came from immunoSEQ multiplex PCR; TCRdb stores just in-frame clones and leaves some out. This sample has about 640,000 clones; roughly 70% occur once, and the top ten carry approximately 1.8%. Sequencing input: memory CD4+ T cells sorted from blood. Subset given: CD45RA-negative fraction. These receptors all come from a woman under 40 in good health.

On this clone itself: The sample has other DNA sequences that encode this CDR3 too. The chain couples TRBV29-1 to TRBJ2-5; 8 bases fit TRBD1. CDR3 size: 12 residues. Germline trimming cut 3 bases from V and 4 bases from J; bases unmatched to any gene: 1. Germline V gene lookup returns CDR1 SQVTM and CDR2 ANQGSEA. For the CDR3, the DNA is TGCAGCGTTGACAGGGGGCGAGAGACCCAGTACTTC. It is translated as CSVDRGRETQYF.

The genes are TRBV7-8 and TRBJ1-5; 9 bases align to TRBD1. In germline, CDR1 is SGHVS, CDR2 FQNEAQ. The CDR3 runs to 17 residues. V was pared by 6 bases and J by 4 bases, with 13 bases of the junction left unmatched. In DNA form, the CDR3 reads TGTGCCAGCAGTCCCGGGACAGGGACTTTGTTGAATCAGCCCCAGCATTTT. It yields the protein CASSPGTGTLLNQPQHF.

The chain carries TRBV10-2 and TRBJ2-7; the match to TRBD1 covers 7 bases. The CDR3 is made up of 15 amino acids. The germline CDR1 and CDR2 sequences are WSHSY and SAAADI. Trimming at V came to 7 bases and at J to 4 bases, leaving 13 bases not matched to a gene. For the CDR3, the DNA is TGCGCCAGCACGCGGCCGGGACAGCCAGCATACGAGCAGTACTTC. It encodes CASTRPGQPAYEQYF.

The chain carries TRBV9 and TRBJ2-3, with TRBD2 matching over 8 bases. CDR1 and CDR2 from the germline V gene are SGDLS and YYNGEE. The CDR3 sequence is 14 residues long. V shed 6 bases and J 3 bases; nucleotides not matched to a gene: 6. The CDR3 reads CASNGRASTDTQYF. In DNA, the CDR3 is TGTGCCAGCAACGGGAGGGCCAGTACAGATACGCAGTATTTT.

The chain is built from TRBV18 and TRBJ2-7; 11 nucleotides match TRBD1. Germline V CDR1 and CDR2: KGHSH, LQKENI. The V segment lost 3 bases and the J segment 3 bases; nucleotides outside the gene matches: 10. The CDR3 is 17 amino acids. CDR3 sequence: CASSPKQGGTGGYEQYF. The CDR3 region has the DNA TGTGCCAGCTCACCCAAGCAGGGTGGGACAGGGGGCTACGAGCAGTACTTC. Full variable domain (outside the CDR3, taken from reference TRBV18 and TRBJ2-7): NAGVMQNPRHLVRRRGQEARLRCSPMKGHSHVYWYRQLPEEGLKFMVYLQKENIIDESGMPKERFSAEFPKEGPSILRIQQVVRGDSAAYFCASSPKQGGTGGYEQYFGPGTRLTVT.

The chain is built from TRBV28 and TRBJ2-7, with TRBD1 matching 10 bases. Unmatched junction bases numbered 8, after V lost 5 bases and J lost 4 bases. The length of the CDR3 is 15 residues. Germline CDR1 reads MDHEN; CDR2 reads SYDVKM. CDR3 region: CASSSGGQGFYEQYF. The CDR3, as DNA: TGTGCCAGCAGTAGCGGGGGACAGGGGTTTTACGAGCAGTACTTC.

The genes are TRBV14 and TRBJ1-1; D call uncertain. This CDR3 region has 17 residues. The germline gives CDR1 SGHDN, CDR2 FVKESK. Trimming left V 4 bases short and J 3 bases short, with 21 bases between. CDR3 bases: TGTGCCAGCAGCCGGAGTTCTGGCAAGGATTCGGACACTGAAGCTTTCTTT. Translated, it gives CASSRSSGKDSDTEAFF.

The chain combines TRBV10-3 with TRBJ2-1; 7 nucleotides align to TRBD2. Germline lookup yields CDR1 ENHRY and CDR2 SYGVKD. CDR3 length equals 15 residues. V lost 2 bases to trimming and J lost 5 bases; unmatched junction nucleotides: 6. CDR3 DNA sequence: TGTGCCATCAGTGAGACAACTAGCGAGGACAATGAGCAGTTCTTC. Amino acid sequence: CAISETTSEDNEQFF.

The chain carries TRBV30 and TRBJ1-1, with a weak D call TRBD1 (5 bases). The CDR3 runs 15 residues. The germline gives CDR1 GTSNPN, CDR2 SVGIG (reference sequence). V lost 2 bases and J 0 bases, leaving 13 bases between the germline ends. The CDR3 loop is CAWSISGTMNTEAFF. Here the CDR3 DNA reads TGTGCCTGGAGTATTTCAGGGACCATGAACACTGAAGCTTTCTTT.

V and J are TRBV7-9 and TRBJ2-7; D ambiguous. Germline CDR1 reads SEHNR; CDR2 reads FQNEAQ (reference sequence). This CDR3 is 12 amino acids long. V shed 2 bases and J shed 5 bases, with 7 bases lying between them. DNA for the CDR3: TGTGCCAGCAGCTTATTCACGGACGAGCAGTACTTC. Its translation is CASSLFTDEQYF. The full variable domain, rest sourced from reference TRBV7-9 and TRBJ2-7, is DTGVSQNPRHKITKRGQNVTFRCDPISEHNRLYWYRQTLGQGPEFLTYFQNEAQLEKSRLLSDRFSAERPKGSFSTLEIQRTEQGDSAMYLCASSLFTDEQYFGPGTRLTVT.

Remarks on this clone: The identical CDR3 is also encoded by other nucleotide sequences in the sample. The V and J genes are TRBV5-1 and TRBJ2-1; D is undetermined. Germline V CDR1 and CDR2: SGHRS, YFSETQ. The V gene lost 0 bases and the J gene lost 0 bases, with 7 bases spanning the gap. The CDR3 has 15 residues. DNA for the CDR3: TGCGCCAGCAGCTTGGATGTAAGCTCCTACAATGAGCAGTTCTTC. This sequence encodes CASSLDVSSYNEQFF.

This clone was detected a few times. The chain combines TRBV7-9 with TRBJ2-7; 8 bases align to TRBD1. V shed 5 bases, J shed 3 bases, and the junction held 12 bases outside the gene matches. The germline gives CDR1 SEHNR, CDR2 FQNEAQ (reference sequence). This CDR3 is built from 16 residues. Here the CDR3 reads CASSLSRGRLRYEQYF. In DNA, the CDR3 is TGTGCCAGCAGCCTTTCCAGGGGGCGTTTACGCTACGAGCAGTACTTC.

The CDR3 is CASKTSVRTGELFF. CDR3 bases: TGTGCCAGCAAAACTAGCGTTCGCACCGGGGAGCTGTTTTTT. The chain is built from TRBV2 and TRBJ2-2; 7 bases are a match to TRBD2. The CDR3 spans 14 residues. Germline V lookup: CDR1 SNHLY, CDR2 FYNNEI. Losses at the gene ends were 7 bases for V and 4 bases for J; bases not matched to a gene: 6. Drawing the rest from reference TRBV2 and TRBJ2-2, the complete variable domain is EPEVTQTPSHQVTQMGQEVILRCVPISNHLYFYWYRQILGQKVEFLVSFYNNEISEKSEIFDDQFSVERPDGSNFTLKIRSTKLEDSAMYFCASKTSVRTGELFFGEGSRLTVL.

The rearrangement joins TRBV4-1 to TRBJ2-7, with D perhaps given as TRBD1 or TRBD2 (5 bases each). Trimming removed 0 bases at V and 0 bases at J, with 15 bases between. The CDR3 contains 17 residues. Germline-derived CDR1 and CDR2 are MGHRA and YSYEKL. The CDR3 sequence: CASSQDRERGHSYEQYF. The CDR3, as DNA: TGCGCCAGCAGCCAAGATAGGGAGAGGGGTCACTCCTACGAGCAGTACTTC.

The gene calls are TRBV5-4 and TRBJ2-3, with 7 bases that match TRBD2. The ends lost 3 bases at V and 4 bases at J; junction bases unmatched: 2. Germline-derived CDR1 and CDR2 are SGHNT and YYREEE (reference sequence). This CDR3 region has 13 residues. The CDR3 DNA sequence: TGTGCCAGCAGCTGGGCGGGAGCAGATACGCAGTATTTT. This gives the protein CASSWAGADTQYF. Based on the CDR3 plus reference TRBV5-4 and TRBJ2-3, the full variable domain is ETGVTQSPTHLIKTRGQQVTLRCSSQSGHNTVSWYQQALGQGPQFIFQYYREEENGRGNFPPRFSGLQFPNYSSELNVNALELDDSALYLCASSWAGADTQYFGPGTRLTVL.

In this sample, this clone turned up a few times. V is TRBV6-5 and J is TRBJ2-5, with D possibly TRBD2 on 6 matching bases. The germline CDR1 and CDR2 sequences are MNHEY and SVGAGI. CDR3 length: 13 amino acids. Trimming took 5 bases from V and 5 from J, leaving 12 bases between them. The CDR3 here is CASSRDFGETQYF. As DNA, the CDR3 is TGTGCCAGCAGTAGGGACTTTGGGGAGACCCAGTACTTC.

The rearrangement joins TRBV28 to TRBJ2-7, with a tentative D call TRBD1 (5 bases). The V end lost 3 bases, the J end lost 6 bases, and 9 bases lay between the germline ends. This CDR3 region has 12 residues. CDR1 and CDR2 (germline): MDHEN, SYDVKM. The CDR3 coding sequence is TGTGCCAGCAGTTTCAGGGTATCCGAGCAGTACTTC. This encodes CASSFRVSEQYF.

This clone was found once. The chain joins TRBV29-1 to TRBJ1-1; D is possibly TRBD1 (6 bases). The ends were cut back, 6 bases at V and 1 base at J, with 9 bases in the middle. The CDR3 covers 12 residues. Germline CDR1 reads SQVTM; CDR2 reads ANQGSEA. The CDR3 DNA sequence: TGCAGCGTAGTGACAGGGAACACTGAAGCTTTCTTT. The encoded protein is CSVVTGNTEAFF.

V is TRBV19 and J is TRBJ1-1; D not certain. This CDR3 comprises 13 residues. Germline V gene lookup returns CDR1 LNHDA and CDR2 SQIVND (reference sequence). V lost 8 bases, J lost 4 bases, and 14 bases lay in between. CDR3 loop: CASLPGLGTEAFF. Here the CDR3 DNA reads TGTGCCAGTCTACCGGGCTTGGGCACTGAAGCTTTCTTT.